The sequence of this TCR beta chain was determined in a study of T cell changes during pregnancy in multiple sclerosis. V was pared by 3 bases and J by 3 bases, with 12 bases of the junction left unmatched. The CDR3 loop spans 18 amino acids. Germline CDR1 reads KGHSH; CDR2 reads LQKENI. This clone was detected once. Profiled with immunoSEQ multiplex PCR; TCRdb holds only in-frame clones, not every one. The table lists about 43,000 clones, under 95% of them singletons. This TCR derives from a female donor with multiple sclerosis, enrolled in a pregnancy study. The V call is TRBV18, the J call TRBJ2-7; 12 bases fit TRBD2. Sequenced sample: PBMCs (not recorded whether the cells were cultured). Here the CDR3 reads CASSPSTSGSSGNYEQYF. In DNA, the CDR3 is TGTGCCAGCTCACCTTCGACTAGCGGGAGTAGTGGCAACTACGAGCAGTACTTC.